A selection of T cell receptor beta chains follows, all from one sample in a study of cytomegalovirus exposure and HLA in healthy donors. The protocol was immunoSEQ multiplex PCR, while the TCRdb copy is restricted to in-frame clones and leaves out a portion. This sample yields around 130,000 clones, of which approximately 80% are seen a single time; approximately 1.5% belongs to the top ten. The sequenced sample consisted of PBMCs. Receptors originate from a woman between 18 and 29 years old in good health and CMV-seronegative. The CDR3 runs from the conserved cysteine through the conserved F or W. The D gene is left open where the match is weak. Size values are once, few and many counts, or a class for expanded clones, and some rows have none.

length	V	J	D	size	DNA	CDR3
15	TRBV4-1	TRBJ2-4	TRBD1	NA	TGCGCCAGCAGCCAAGCAGGGGGTCGGGGTAACAGTCAGTACTTC	CASSQAGGRGNSQYF
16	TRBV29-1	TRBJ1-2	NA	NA	TGCAGCGTCCTGACAGGACCTCTTTACCGTAACTATGGCTACACCTTC	CSVLTGPLYRNYGYTF
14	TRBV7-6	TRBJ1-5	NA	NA	TGTGCCAGCAGCTTATCACAGAACAATCAGCCCCAGCATTTT	CASSLSQNNQPQHF
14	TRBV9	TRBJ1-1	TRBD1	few	TGTGCCAGCAGCGCCTCAGGGGGCCGCACTGAAGCTTTCTTT	CASSASGGRTEAFF
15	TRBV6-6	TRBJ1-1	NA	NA	TGTGCCAGCAGTTCCCAGGCGGTAGGGGACACTGAAGCTTTCTTT	CASSSQAVGDTEAFF
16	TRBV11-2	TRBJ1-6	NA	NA	TGTGCCAGCAGCGGGATTGGGGGGGGCTATAATTCACCCCTCCACTTT	CASSGIGGGYNSPLHF
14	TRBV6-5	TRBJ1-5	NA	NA	TGTGCCAGCAGTTACCGGGAGGGGGATCAGCCCCAGCATTTT	CASSYREGDQPQHF
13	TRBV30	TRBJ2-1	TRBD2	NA	TGTGCCTGGAGCGGGGGACTATACAATGAGCAGTTCTTC	CAWSGGLYNEQFF
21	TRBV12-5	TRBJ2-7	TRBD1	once	TGTGCTAGTGGTTTGGTACAATTCCGGGACAGGCGCCAAAAGGACTCCTACGAGCAGTACTTC	CASGLVQFRDRRQKDSYEQYF
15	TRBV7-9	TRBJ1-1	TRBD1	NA	TGTGCCAGCAGCTTAGCCTCGACAGGGTTCGCTGAAGCTTTCTTT	CASSLASTGFAEAFF
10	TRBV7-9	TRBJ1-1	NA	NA	TGTTCCAGCATCGCAGGGGAAGCTTTCTTT	CSSIAGEAFF
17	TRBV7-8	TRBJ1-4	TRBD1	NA	TGTGCCAGCAGCTCCCGGCCAGGGGGCTTTACTAATGAAAAACTGTTTTTT	CASSSRPGGFTNEKLFF
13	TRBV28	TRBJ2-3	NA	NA	TGTGCCAGCAGCCACAGCGGTTCAGATACGCAGTATTTT	CASSHSGSDTQYF
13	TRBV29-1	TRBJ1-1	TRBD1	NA	TGCAGCGCTCGGGGACAGGCGAACACTGAAGCTTTCTTT	CSARGQANTEAFF
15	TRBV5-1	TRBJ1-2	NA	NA	TGCGCCAGCAGCTTGGCCGCTGGGAGCGGCTTAGGCTACACCTTC	CASSLAAGSGLGYTF
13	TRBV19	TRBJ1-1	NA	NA	TGTGCCAGTAGTTTGGCAGGGTTGACTGAAGCTTTCTTT	CASSLAGLTEAFF
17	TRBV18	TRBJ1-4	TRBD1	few	TGTGCCAGCTCACCCCTCGGGACAGCGGTTCGGAATGAAAAACTGTTTTTT	CASSPLGTAVRNEKLFF
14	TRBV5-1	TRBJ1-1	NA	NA	TGCGCCAGCAGCTTGAACAGCCTGAACACTGAAGCTTTCTTT	CASSLNSLNTEAFF
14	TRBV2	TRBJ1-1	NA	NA	TGTGCCAGCAGGACCGCCCGACAGAACACTGAAGCTTTCTTT	CASRTARQNTEAFF
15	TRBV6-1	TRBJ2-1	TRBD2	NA	TGTGCCAGCAGTGCGACTAGCGGACTCTTCAATGAGCAGTTCTTC	CASSATSGLFNEQFF
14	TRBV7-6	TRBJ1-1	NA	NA	TGTGCCAGCAGCTTTGGGGGCGGGGGGACTGAAGCTTTCTTT	CASSFGGGGTEAFF